A selection of T cell receptor beta chains follows, all from one sample in a study of beta chain features in type 1 diabetes. Assay used: immunoSEQ multiplex PCR; TCRdb lists only in-frame clones, some missing. The sample includes roughly 150,000 clones, approximately 8.1% of them seen just once. The sequenced material came from central memory CD4+ T cells from blood. The receptors come from a woman in her forties with type 1 diabetes. The CDR3 runs from the conserved cysteine through the conserved F or W. The D gene is left open where the match is weak. The size field is filled for only some rows; it gives once, few, many or a size class.

v_gene: TRBV19
j_gene: TRBJ2-3
d_gene: TRBD1
abundance: .
CDR3aa: CASSISGQSTDTQYF
CDR3nt: TGTGCCAGTAGTATTTCGGGACAGAGCACAGATACGCAGTATTTT

v_gene: TRBV4-3
j_gene: TRBJ1-6
d_gene: .
abundance: many
CDR3aa: CASSQEGQGFSPLHF
CDR3nt: TGCGCCAGCAGCCAAGAGGGGCAGGGGTTTTCACCCCTCCACTTT

v_gene: TRBV18
j_gene: TRBJ2-1
d_gene: TRBD2
abundance: .
CDR3aa: CASSPPETLRGARSYNEQFF
CDR3nt: TGTGCCAGCTCACCACCGGAGACTCTGCGGGGGGCGAGATCCTACAATGAGCAGTTCTTC

v_gene: TRBV28
j_gene: TRBJ2-7
d_gene: .
abundance: many
CDR3aa: CASKNKGPQEQYF
CDR3nt: TGTGCCAGCAAGAATAAGGGGCCCCAGGAGCAGTACTTC

v_gene: TRBV18
j_gene: TRBJ2-7
d_gene: .
abundance: .
CDR3aa: CASSPPSSYEQYF
CDR3nt: TGTGCCAGCTCACCACCTAGCTCCTACGAGCAGTACTTC

v_gene: TRBV30
j_gene: TRBJ2-3
d_gene: TRBD2
abundance: .
CDR3aa: CAWRNSGSGDTQYF
CDR3nt: TGTGCCTGGAGGAACAGCGGGAGTGGAGATACGCAGTATTTT

v_gene: TRBV7-2
j_gene: TRBJ2-5
d_gene: .
abundance: .
CDR3aa: CASSSGETQYF
CDR3nt: TGTGCCAGCAGCTCGGGAGAGACCCAGTACTTC

v_gene: TRBV7-3
j_gene: TRBJ2-3
d_gene: TRBD2
abundance: few
CDR3aa: CASSAGLAGHSDTQYF
CDR3nt: TGTGCCAGCAGCGCCGGACTAGCGGGACACTCAGATACGCAGTATTTT

v_gene: TRBV19
j_gene: TRBJ2-6
d_gene: TRBD1
abundance: .
CDR3aa: CASSTPWTGDSGANVLTF
CDR3nt: TGTGCCAGTAGTACGCCTTGGACAGGGGACTCTGGGGCCAACGTCCTGACTTTC

v_gene: TRBV2
j_gene: TRBJ2-7
d_gene: .
abundance: many
CDR3aa: CASRQGPYEQYF
CDR3nt: TGTGCCAGCAGACAGGGCCCCTACGAGCAGTACTTC

v_gene: TRBV5-1
j_gene: TRBJ2-7
d_gene: TRBD2
abundance: few
CDR3aa: CASSLVVGGNSHEQYF
CDR3nt: TGCGCCAGCAGCTTGGTTGTGGGAGGGAATTCCCACGAGCAGTACTTC

v_gene: TRBV9
j_gene: TRBJ1-1
d_gene: TRBD1
abundance: .
CDR3aa: CASSAQGAGASAFF
CDR3nt: TGTGCCAGCAGCGCGCAGGGGGCCGGCGCTTCTGCTTTCTTT

v_gene: TRBV29-1
j_gene: TRBJ2-5
d_gene: .
abundance: .
CDR3aa: CSVALAGVETQYF
CDR3nt: TGCAGCGTTGCGCTTGCGGGCGTGGAGACCCAGTACTTC

v_gene: TRBV27
j_gene: TRBJ1-6
d_gene: .
abundance: .
CDR3aa: CASSQLTRENSPLHF
CDR3nt: TGTGCCAGCAGTCAGTTGACCCGGGAAAATTCACCCCTCCACTTT

v_gene: TRBV11-2
j_gene: TRBJ2-5
d_gene: .
abundance: .
CDR3aa: CASSFGRLGETQYF
CDR3nt: TGTGCCAGCAGCTTTGGCAGGTTGGGAGAGACCCAGTACTTC

v_gene: TRBV7-2
j_gene: TRBJ2-1
d_gene: .
abundance: .
CDR3aa: CASSSRGSNEQFF
CDR3nt: TGTGCCAGCAGCTCGCGGGGTTCTAATGAGCAGTTCTTC

v_gene: TRBV7-2
j_gene: TRBJ2-7
d_gene: TRBD2
abundance: .
CDR3aa: CASSFLAAVNYEQYF
CDR3nt: TGTGCCAGCAGCTTCCTAGCGGCGGTTAACTACGAGCAGTACTTC

v_gene: TRBV5-6
j_gene: TRBJ2-1
d_gene: .
abundance: few
CDR3aa: CASSLLLIDDEQFF
CDR3nt: TGTGCCAGCAGCTTGCTACTAATAGACGATGAGCAGTTCTTC

v_gene: TRBV4-2
j_gene: TRBJ1-1
d_gene: TRBD1
abundance: .
CDR3aa: CASSPGQGAMNTEAFF
CDR3nt: TGTGCCAGCAGCCCCGGACAGGGCGCCATGAACACTGAAGCTTTCTTT

v_gene: TRBV29-1
j_gene: TRBJ2-7
d_gene: .
abundance: .
CDR3aa: CSVELGPRSYEQYF
CDR3nt: TGCAGCGTTGAATTGGGGCCTAGGAGCTACGAGCAGTACTTC

v_gene: TRBV11-2
j_gene: TRBJ2-4
d_gene: TRBD2
abundance: few
CDR3aa: CASSLQGTSPLF
CDR3nt: TGTGCCAGCAGCTTACAGGGGACTAGTCCGTTGTTC

v_gene: TRBV9
j_gene: TRBJ1-5
d_gene: .
abundance: once
CDR3aa: CASSAGGQSNQPQHF
CDR3nt: TGTGCCAGCAGCGCCGGGGGGCAGTCCAATCAGCCCCAGCATTTT

v_gene: TRBV5-1
j_gene: TRBJ2-7
d_gene: TRBD2
abundance: .
CDR3aa: CASSLGQGGFYEQYF
CDR3nt: TGCGCCAGCAGCTTGGGGCAGGGAGGGTTCTACGAGCAGTACTTC

v_gene: TRBV4-3
j_gene: TRBJ1-5
d_gene: TRBD1
abundance: few
CDR3aa: CASSQTYRGNQPQHF
CDR3nt: TGCGCCAGCAGCCAAACTTACAGGGGAAATCAGCCCCAGCATTTT

v_gene: TRBV5-6
j_gene: TRBJ1-4
d_gene: .
abundance: few
CDR3aa: CASSLGARGQANEKLFF
CDR3nt: TGTGCCAGCAGCTTGGGGGCTAGGGGACAAGCGAATGAAAAACTGTTTTTT

v_gene: TRBV30
j_gene: TRBJ2-7
d_gene: TRBD2
abundance: .
CDR3aa: CAWSLAGGTYEQYF
CDR3nt: TGTGCCTGGAGTTTGGCGGGAGGGACCTACGAGCAGTACTTC

v_gene: TRBV11-3
j_gene: TRBJ2-5
d_gene: .
abundance: few
CDR3aa: CASSGGLLETQYF
CDR3nt: TGTGCCAGCAGCGGGGGACTCCTTGAGACCCAGTACTTC